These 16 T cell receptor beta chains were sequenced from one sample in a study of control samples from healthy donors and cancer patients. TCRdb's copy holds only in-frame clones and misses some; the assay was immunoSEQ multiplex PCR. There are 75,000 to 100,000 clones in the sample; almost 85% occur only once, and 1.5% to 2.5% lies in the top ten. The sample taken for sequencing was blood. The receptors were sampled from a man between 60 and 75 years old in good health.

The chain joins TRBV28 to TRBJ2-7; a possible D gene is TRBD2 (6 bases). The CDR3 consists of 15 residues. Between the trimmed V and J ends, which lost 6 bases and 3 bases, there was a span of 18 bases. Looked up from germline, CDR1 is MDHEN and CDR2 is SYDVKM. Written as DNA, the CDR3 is TGTGCCAGCAGCCGGCGGGACGGGTTGTACTACGAGCAGTACTTC. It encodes CASSRRDGLYYEQYF.

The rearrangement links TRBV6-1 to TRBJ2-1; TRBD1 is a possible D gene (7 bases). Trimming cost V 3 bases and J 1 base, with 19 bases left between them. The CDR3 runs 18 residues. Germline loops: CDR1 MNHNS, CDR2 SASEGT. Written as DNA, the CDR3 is TGTGCCAGCAGTGACCCCGGGACAGTGGGGAGGTCCTACAATGAGCAGTTCTTC. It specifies CASSDPGTVGRSYNEQFF.

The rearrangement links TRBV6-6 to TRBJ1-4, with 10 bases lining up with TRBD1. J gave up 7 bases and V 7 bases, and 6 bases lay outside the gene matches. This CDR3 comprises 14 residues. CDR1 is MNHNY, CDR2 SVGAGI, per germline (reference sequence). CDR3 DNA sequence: TGTGCCAGCATTAGACAGGGGGCCGGTGAAAAACTGTTTTTT. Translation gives CASIRQGAGEKLFF.

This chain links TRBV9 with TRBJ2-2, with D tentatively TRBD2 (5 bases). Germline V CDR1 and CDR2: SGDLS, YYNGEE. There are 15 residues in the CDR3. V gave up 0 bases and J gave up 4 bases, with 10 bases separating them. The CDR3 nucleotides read TGTGCCAGCAGCGTAGGATTAGGGAGCACCGGGGAGCTGTTTTTT. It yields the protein CASSVGLGSTGELFF.

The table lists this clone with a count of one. The CDR3 here is CASSSVKTGAINQPQHF. The CDR3 nucleotides are TGTGCCAGCAGTTCCGTAAAAACAGGGGCGATCAATCAGCCCCAGCATTTT. The gene calls are TRBV28 and TRBJ1-5; 7 bases agree with TRBD1. V was pared by 4 bases and J by 3 bases, with 12 bases of the junction left unmatched. Germline assignment: CDR1 MDHEN and CDR2 SYDVKM. The CDR3 extends over 17 amino acids.

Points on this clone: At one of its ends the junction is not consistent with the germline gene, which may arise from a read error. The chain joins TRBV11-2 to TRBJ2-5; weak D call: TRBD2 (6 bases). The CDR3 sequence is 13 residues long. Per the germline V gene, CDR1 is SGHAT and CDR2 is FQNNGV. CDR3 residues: CAGSYGSRETQYF. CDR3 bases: TGTGCCGGCAGCTACGGGAGCCGAGAGACCCAGTACTTC. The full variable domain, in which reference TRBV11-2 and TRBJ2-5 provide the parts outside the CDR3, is EAGVAQSPRYKIIEKRQSVAFWCNPISGHATLYWYQQILGQGPKLLIQFQNNGVVDDSQLPKDRFSAERLKGVDSTLKIQPAKLEDSAVYLCAGSYGSRETQYFGPGTRLLVL.

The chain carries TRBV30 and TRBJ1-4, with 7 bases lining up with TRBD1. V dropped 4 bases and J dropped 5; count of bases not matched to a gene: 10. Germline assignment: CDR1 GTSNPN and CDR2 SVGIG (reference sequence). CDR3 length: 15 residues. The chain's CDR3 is CAWISRDSGNEKLFF. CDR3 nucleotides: TGTGCCTGGATCAGCCGGGACAGCGGAAATGAAAAACTGTTTTTT. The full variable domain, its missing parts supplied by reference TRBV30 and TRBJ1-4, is SQTIHQWPATLVQPVGSPLSLECTVEGTSNPNLYWYRQAAGRGLQLLFYSVGIGQISSEVPQNLSASRPQDRQFILSSKKLLLSDSGFYLCAWISRDSGNEKLFFGSGTQLSVL.

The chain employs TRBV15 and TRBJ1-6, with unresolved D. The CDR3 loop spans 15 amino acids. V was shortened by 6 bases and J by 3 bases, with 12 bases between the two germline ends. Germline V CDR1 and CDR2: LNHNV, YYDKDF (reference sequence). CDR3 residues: CATSTRVGYNSPLHF. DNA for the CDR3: TGTGCCACCAGTACTAGGGTGGGCTATAATTCACCCCTCCACTTT.

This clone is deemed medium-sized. CDR3 protein: CASNLQGGQPQHF. As DNA, the CDR3 is TGTGCCAGCAACTTACAGGGAGGCCAGCCCCAGCATTTT. The chain is built from TRBV2 and TRBJ1-5; tentatively, D is TRBD1 (6 bases). CDR3 size: 13 residues. The V end lost 7 bases, the J end lost 7 bases, and 14 bases lay between the germline ends. Germline-derived CDR1 and CDR2 are SNHLY and FYNNEI.

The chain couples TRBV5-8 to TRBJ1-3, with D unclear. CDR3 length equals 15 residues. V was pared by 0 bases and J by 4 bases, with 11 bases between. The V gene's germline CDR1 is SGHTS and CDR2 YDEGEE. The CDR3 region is CASSLVGFPGNTIYF. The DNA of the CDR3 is TGTGCCAGCAGCTTGGTTGGGTTTCCAGGAAACACCATATATTTT. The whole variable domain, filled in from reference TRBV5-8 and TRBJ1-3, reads EAGVTQSPTHLIKTRGQQATLRCSPISGHTSVYWYQQALGLGLQFLLWYDEGEERNRGNFPPRFSGRQFPNYSSELNVNALELEDSALYLCASSLVGFPGNTIYFGEGSWLTVV.

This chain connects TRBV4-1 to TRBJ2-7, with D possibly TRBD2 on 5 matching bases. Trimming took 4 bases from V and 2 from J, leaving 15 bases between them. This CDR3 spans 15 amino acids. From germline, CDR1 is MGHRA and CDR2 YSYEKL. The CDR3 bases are TGCGCCAGCAGCCCACAAAGCGGAACTCCCTACGAGCAGTACTTC. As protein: CASSPQSGTPYEQYF.

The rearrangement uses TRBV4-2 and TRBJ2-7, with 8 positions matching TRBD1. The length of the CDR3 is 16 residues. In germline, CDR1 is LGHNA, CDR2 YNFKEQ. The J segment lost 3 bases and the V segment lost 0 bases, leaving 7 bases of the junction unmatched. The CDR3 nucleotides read TGTGCCAGCAGCCAAGAAACCGGGACAGGAAGCTACGAGCAGTACTTC. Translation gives CASSQETGTGSYEQYF.

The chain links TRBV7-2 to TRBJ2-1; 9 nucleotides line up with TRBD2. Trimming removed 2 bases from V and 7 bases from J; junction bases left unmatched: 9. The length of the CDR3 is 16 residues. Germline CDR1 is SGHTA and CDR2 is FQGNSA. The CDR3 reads CASSLYGGRAQNEQFF. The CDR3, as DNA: TGTGCCAGCAGCTTATACGGCGGGAGGGCCCAGAATGAGCAGTTCTTC.

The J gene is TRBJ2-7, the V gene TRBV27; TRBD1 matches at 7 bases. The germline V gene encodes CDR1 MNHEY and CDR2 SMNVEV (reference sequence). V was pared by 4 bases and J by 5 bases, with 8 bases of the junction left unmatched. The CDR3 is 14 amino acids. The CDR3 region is CASSYKDRYNEQYF. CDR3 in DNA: TGTGCCAGCAGTTACAAGGACAGGTACAACGAGCAGTACTTC.

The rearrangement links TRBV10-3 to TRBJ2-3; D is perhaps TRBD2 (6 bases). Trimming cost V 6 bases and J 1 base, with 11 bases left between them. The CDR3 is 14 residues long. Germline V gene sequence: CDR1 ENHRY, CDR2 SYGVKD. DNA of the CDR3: TGTGCCATCAGCTCACGACTAGGCACAGATACGCAGTATTTT. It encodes CAISSRLGTDTQYF.

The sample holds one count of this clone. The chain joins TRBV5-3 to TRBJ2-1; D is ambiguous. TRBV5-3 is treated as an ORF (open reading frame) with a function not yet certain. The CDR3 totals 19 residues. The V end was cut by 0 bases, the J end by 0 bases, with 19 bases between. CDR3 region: CARSLVCVMGSSSYNEQFF. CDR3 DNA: TGTGCCAGAAGCTTGGTATGTGTCATGGGATCGAGCTCCTACAATGAGCAGTTCTTC.